This TCR beta chain derives from a study of T cell responses to AZD1222 COVID-19 vaccine. The table came from immunoSEQ multiplex PCR; TCRdb's copy has only in-frame clones and leaves some out. The sample lists more than 140,000 clones, 85% to 95% occurring once. CDR3 length: 16 amino acids. The V gene lost 4 bases and the J gene lost 6 bases, with 21 bases spanning the gap. In germline, CDR1 is SEHNR, CDR2 FQNEAQ (reference sequence). This clone has only one observation. This TCR derives from an adult in good health. The chain has TRBV7-9 and TRBJ1-2; the D gene is possibly TRBD1 (5 bases). Sequencing was performed on peripheral blood, taken on day 0 of MenACWY control vaccination. The CDR3 spells CASSSSGGAGLDGYTF. The CDR3 region has the DNA TGTGCCAGCAGCTCTTCGGGGGGTGCGGGATTAGATGGCTACACCTTC.